This T cell receptor beta chain was captured by sequencing in a study of OX40 agonist ivuxolimab in advanced cancers. Whole-study results and caveats: CD4+ and CD8+ blood T cells expanded clonally by week 6 at 0.1 to 3.0 mg/kg.

Assay used: immunoSEQ multiplex PCR; TCRdb lists only in-frame clones, some missing. This sample has about 70,000 clones; roughly 80% occur once, and the top ten carry around 5%. This clone occurred a few times. The antigen is not known. Per the germline V gene, CDR1 is SGHNT and CDR2 is YYREEE (reference sequence). The ends were cut back, 4 bases at V and 4 bases at J, with 9 bases in the middle. The CDR3 is made up of 12 amino acids. V is TRBV5-4 and J is TRBJ2-7, with TRBD1 as a possible D gene (6 bases). This sequence originates from an adult with an advanced solid tumor such as melanoma, head and neck, liver or kidney cancer. Sequencing used CD4+ or CD8+ T cells sorted from blood, obtained in a trial of the OX40 agonist ivuxolimab. CDR3 coding DNA: TGTGCCAGCAGCGTGCAGGGGTACGAGCAGTACTTC. Amino acid sequence: CASSVQGYEQYF.